This is a list of T cell receptor beta chains from one sample in a study of CD8+ T cells in alopecia areata. Clones were sequenced by immunoSEQ multiplex PCR, and TCRdb holds only the in-frame ones, with some missing. The repertoire holds fewer than 250,000 clones, with approximately 47% as singletons. The specimen comprised CD4+ T cells sorted from blood, sampled at approximately week 37, from a patient treated with tofacitinib. These TCRs come from a human donor with alopecia areata. Each CDR3 is given with its conserved first and last residue. The D gene is left open where the match is weak. Where a row states a size, it is once, few, many or the class of an expanded clone; other rows omit it.

>TRBJ1-1|TRBV30|TRBD1|-
TGTAGGACAGGGAACACTGAAGCTTTCTTT
CRTGNTEAFF
>TRBJ2-1|TRBV13|-|few
TGTGCCAGCAGCACTATCCCCGGGGACCGGCGGATCTTC
CASSTIPGDRRIF
>TRBJ2-1|TRBV6-1|-|few
TGTGCCAGCGATCGAACGGGAGAAGAGCAGTTCTTC
CASDRTGEEQFF
>TRBJ2-5|TRBV5-1|TRBD2|few
TGCGCCAGCAGCAACGGACTAGCGGGACAGTACAGGGGAGAGACCCAGTACTTC
CASSNGLAGQYRGETQYF
>TRBJ2-1|TRBV20-1|-|-
TGCAGTGCTAACATCTACAATGAGCAGTTCTTC
CSANIYNEQFF
>TRBJ2-2|TRBV11-2|-|-
TGTGCCAGCAGCTTCGATAGGCGGGAGCTGTTTTTT
CASSFDRRELFF
>TRBJ1-1|TRBV29-1|-|-
TGCAGCGTTGAGGTTACAGGGGCTTTCTTT
CSVEVTGAFF
>TRBJ1-4|TRBV4-2|-|few
TGTGCCAGCAGCCAAGGACAGCGAGCAACTAATGAAAAACTGTTTTTT
CASSQGQRATNEKLFF
>TRBJ2-3|TRBV5-4|-|-
TGTGCCAGCAGGCCCGCCCGGGTGGAGACTAGCACAGATACGCAGTATTTT
CASRPARVETSTDTQYF
>TRBJ2-4|TRBV7-9|-|few
TGTGCCAGCAGCTCCTATGAGGGGGGAGTCCCAAGAGCCAAAAACATTCAGTACTTC
CASSSYEGGVPRAKNIQYF
>TRBJ1-4|TRBV30|-|-
TGTGCCTGGAGCCTACGGAAAGAAAAACTGTTTTTT
CAWSLRKEKLFF
>TRBJ2-6|TRBV5-1|-|few
TGCGCCAGCAGCTTCGGGCGCCGCTCTGGGGCCAACGTCCTGACTTTC
CASSFGRRSGANVLTF
>TRBJ1-5|TRBV9|-|-
TGTGCCAGCAGCCCGGACAGATATAGCAATCAGCCCCAGCATTTT
CASSPDRYSNQPQHF
>TRBJ2-2|TRBV4-1|-|-
TGCGCCAGCAGCCCTAAGAATGGACCTCTCGCCGGGGAGCTGTTTTTT
CASSPKNGPLAGELFF
>TRBJ1-1|TRBV29-1|TRBD1|-
TGCAGCGTTGAAAGGACAGGTGAAGCTTTCTTT
CSVERTGEAFF
>TRBJ2-1|TRBV7-8|-|-
TGTGCCAGCAGCTTAGAAGGTGGTCCGCTCTTC
CASSLEGGPLF
>TRBJ2-5|TRBV29-1|-|-
TGCAGCTGGGGTCCGGGACCGGGGGAGACCCAGTACTTC
CSWGPGPGETQYF
>TRBJ2-3|TRBV5-1|-|-
TGCGCCAGCAGCGGGGGTACCCACTACACAGATACGCAGTATTTT
CASSGGTHYTDTQYF
>TRBJ1-2|TRBV9|-|-
TGTGCCAGCAGCGTCCGGGGTCAGAGCCATGGCTACACCTTC
CASSVRGQSHGYTF
>TRBJ1-2|TRBV29-1|-|-
TGCAGCGTTGAAGACAGGACCTATGGCTACACCTTC
CSVEDRTYGYTF
>TRBJ2-3|TRBV29-1|TRBD2|once
TGCAGCCCGGGACTAGCGGGAGGAACAGGCACAGATACGCAGTATTTT
CSPGLAGGTGTDTQYF
>TRBJ2-5|TRBV18|-|few
TGTGCCAGCTCACCCGGACAGGAGACCCAGTACTTC
CASSPGQETQYF
>TRBJ1-2|TRBV27|-|few
TGTGCCAGCACCCCTCCCTGGCAGGCGGATGGCTACACCTTC
CASTPPWQADGYTF
>TRBJ2-7|TRBV14|-|-
TGTGCCAGCAGCTATACAGGATACCGCGAGCAGTACTTC
CASSYTGYREQYF
>TRBJ2-5|TRBV5-1|-|once
TGCGCCAGCAGCTCCGGGACGTTCCAAGAGACCCAGTACTTC
CASSSGTFQETQYF
>TRBJ2-5|TRBV29-1|TRBD1|-
TGCAGCGCTTCCCGGGACAGGGTACAGGAGACCCAGTACTTC
CSASRDRVQETQYF
>TRBJ2-7|TRBV29-1|TRBD1|-
TGCAGCGTATACGGACAGGGGGTCTACGAGCAGTACTTC
CSVYGQGVYEQYF
>TRBJ2-7|TRBV28|-|many
TGTGCCAGCAGTTTGTCCCCAAGGAGCTCCTACGAGCAGTACTTC
CASSLSPRSSYEQYF
>TRBJ2-7|TRBV6-6|-|-
TGTGCCAGCAGGAGGGACAAGTCCTACGAGCAGTACTTC
CASRRDKSYEQYF
>TRBJ2-7|TRBV7-3|-|-
TGTGCCAGACCTGGGGCGGGATTATGGTCCTACGAGCAGTACTTC
CARPGAGLWSYEQYF
>TRBJ2-2|TRBV28|-|few
TGTGCCAGCAGTTTCGCCGGGGAGCTGTTTTTT
CASSFAGELFF
>TRBJ2-3|TRBV6-5|-|-
TGTGCCAGTCAATCTTCAGATACGCAGTATTTT
CASQSSDTQYF
>TRBJ1-1|TRBV5-1|TRBD1|-
TGCGCCAGCAGCTTGGCGGGACAGGTGGAAAGTGAAGCTTTCTTT
CASSLAGQVESEAFF
>TRBJ2-7|TRBV6-5|-|-
TGTGCCAGCAGTTACCGGGACGGAATATACTACGAGCAGTACTTC
CASSYRDGIYYEQYF
>TRBJ2-2|TRBV27|-|few
TGTGCCAGCAGTTTAATTACCGCCGGGGAGCTGTTTTTT
CASSLITAGELFF
>TRBJ2-1|TRBV7-2|-|-
TGTGCCAGCAGCTCCACCAGCCGACATGAGGGGCCCTACAATGAGCAGTTCTTC
CASSSTSRHEGPYNEQFF
>TRBJ1-1|TRBV7-9|-|few
TGTGCCAGCAGCTTAGCGGTTATGAACACTGAAGCTTTCTTT
CASSLAVMNTEAFF
>TRBJ2-3|TRBV28|TRBD2|many
TGTGCCGCGGGAGGGAGAAATACGCAGTATTTT
CAAGGRNTQYF
>TRBJ2-5|TRBV4-2|-|few
TGTGCCAGCAGCTTGGCTCCTCAGGAGACCCAGTACTTC
CASSLAPQETQYF
>TRBJ2-1|TRBV11-2|TRBD1|-
TGTGCCAGCAGCTTTTCGACAGGGCTAATTTACAATGAGCAGTTCTTC
CASSFSTGLIYNEQFF
>TRBJ2-5|TRBV29-1|-|few
TGCAGCGTCCCGGTGGGTCAGAAACCAGAGACCCAGTACTTC
CSVPVGQKPETQYF
>TRBJ1-5|TRBV14|TRBD1|-
TGTGCCAGCAGCCAAGAAGTCAGGGGGCCGGCTTTTCAGCCCCAGCATTTT
CASSQEVRGPAFQPQHF
>TRBJ1-1|TRBV15|-|-
TGTGCCACCAGCCTGGTAAGGGAGGCTGAAGCTTTCTTT
CATSLVREAEAFF
>TRBJ2-3|TRBV5-6|-|few
TGTGCCAGCAGCTGGAGACAGCCTCACACAGATACGCAGTATTTT
CASSWRQPHTDTQYF
>TRBJ2-5|TRBV13|-|few
TGTGCCAGCAGCGCAAACAGAATTCAAGAGACCCAGTACTTC
CASSANRIQETQYF
>TRBJ2-1|TRBV29-1|-|few
TGCAGCGTTGAAACGGACACAACTTCCCAGTTCTTC
CSVETDTTSQFF
>TRBJ1-2|TRBV28|-|many
TGTGCCAGCAGTTTAAGTCCCAGGGACAACTATGGCTACACCTTC
CASSLSPRDNYGYTF
>TRBJ1-2|TRBV5-1|-|-
TGCGCCAGCAGCGGCGGGCACCTCTATGGCTACACCTTC
CASSGGHLYGYTF
>TRBJ1-2|TRBV6-5|TRBD1|-
TGTGCCAGCAGTCGGGACAGCTATGGCTACACCTTC
CASSRDSYGYTF
>TRBJ1-5|TRBV15|-|few
TGTGCCACCAGCCAAGGGCAGAATTATCAGCCCCAGCATTTT
CATSQGQNYQPQHF
>TRBJ2-3|TRBV5-1|TRBD2|few
TGCGCCAGCAGCAGACTAGCGGACACAGATACGCAGTATTTT
CASSRLADTDTQYF
>TRBJ1-1|TRBV7-9|-|few
TGTGCCAGCACCTACAGGGTGATCACTGAAGCTTTCTTT
CASTYRVITEAFF
>TRBJ2-1|TRBV7-2|-|few
TGTGCCAGCAGCCTTCTAACCGATGAGCAGTTCTTC
CASSLLTDEQFF
>TRBJ2-1|TRBV29-1|TRBD2|few
TGCAGCGCCCACAGGACCAGACTAGCGGGGGACAATGAGCAGTTCTTC
CSAHRTRLAGDNEQFF
>TRBJ1-3|TRBV14|-|-
TGTGCCAGCAGCCTTTTCTCTGGAAACACCATATATTTT
CASSLFSGNTIYF
>TRBJ2-5|TRBV28|-|-
TGTGCCAGCAGTTACGGCAGCTCGAAGACCCAGTACTTC
CASSYGSSKTQYF